Each of the 26 T cell receptor beta chains below was sequenced from the same sample in a study of blood T cell repertoires in COVID-19. Repertoires were generated with immunoSEQ multiplex PCR, while TCRdb's copy carries only in-frame clones and drops some. Seen here are fewer than 250,000 clones, 65% to 90% observed once, and the top ten hold 3.5% to 4.5%. The sample consisted of PBMCs or T cells enriched from blood (not recorded which). These receptor sequences come from a middle-aged woman with acute COVID-19.

The V gene is TRBV7-9, the J gene TRBJ1-1; the match to TRBD1 covers 8 bases. Germline CDR1 SEHNR, CDR2 FQNEAQ (reference sequence). With 5 bases clipped from V and 6 bases from J, the junction kept 8 bases outside the gene matches. CDR3 size: 14 residues. CDR3 in amino acids: CASSPGDRYPEAFF. In DNA form, the CDR3 reads TGTGCCAGCAGCCCAGGGGACAGGTATCCTGAAGCTTTCTTT.

The V call is TRBV27, the J call TRBJ2-1; 10 bases are shared with TRBD2. The germline V gene encodes CDR1 MNHEY and CDR2 SMNVEV (reference sequence). The trim removed 5 bases at V and 2 bases at J, leaving 6 bases unmatched. CDR3 length: 16 amino acids. CDR3 in DNA: TGTGCCAGCAGTACTCGAGGGACTAGCGCCTACAATGAGCAGTTCTTC. This codes for CASSTRGTSAYNEQFF.

V is TRBV24-1 and J is TRBJ2-1, with D possibly matching TRBD1 (6 bases). V was clipped by 3 bases and J by 6 bases, with 26 bases between them. Germline CDR1 is KGHDR and CDR2 is SFDVKD. This CDR3 is built from 19 residues. The CDR3 nucleotides read TGTGCCACCAGTGATCTTTTTCCCGACAGGCGGCTTCCCTGCAATGAGCAGTTCTTC. Translation gives CATSDLFPDRRLPCNEQFF.

This clone was detected a few times. This sequence joins TRBV7-9 and TRBJ2-5; 9 bases match TRBD2. Trimming cost V 4 bases and J 4 bases; bases outside gene matches: 16. The germline CDR1 and CDR2 sequences are SEHNR and FQNEAQ (reference sequence). The CDR3 sequence is 18 residues long. CDR3 in amino acids: CASSSRIWREGPSETQYF. DNA for the CDR3: TGTGCCAGCAGCTCGAGAATTTGGCGGGAGGGCCCTTCAGAGACCCAGTACTTC.

The chain carries TRBV27 and TRBJ2-5, with a tentative D call TRBD2 (6 bases). Germline V gene data show CDR1 as MNHEY and CDR2 as SMNVEV (reference sequence). V lost 4 bases and J lost 3, with 12 bases in between. The CDR3 is 14 amino acids. The CDR3 DNA follows: TGTGCCAGCAGTTCCCTGGGGGAGGAAGAGACCCAGTACTTC. Translation: CASSSLGEEETQYF.

This sequence joins TRBV7-9 and TRBJ2-7, with D possibly being TRBD1 (5 bases). The CDR3 totals 13 residues. Trimming shortened V by 4 bases and J by 3 bases, and 10 bases separated the two germline ends. Germline V gene lookup returns CDR1 SEHNR and CDR2 FQNEAQ (reference sequence). The CDR3 DNA sequence: TGTGCCAGCAGCTCAGGGTCTTACTACGAGCAGTACTTC. Its translation is CASSSGSYYEQYF.

This clone has only one observation. The chain joins TRBV24-1 to TRBJ1-1, with D tentatively TRBD1 (5 bases). The CDR3 contains 13 residues. Germline values: CDR1 KGHDR, CDR2 SFDVKD. V gave up 9 bases and J gave up 1 base, with 11 bases separating them. The CDR3 is CATRGSTNTEAFF. The CDR3, as DNA: TGTGCCACCCGGGGGTCGACGAACACTGAAGCTTTCTTT.

The genes are TRBV7-9 and TRBJ1-4; 7 nucleotides align to TRBD1. The germline CDR1 and CDR2 sequences are SEHNR and FQNEAQ (reference sequence). Trimming at V came to 4 bases and at J to 8 bases, leaving 7 bases not matched to a gene. The CDR3 loop spans 14 amino acids. In DNA, the CDR3 is TGTGCCAGCAGCTCCTGGGACAGATGGGAAAAACTGTTTTTT. Translation gives CASSSWDRWEKLFF.

The chain joins TRBV25-1 to TRBJ2-7, with D possibly being TRBD2 (7 bases). V lost 5 bases, J lost 6 bases, and 17 bases lay in between. Germline CDR1 MGHDK, CDR2 SYGVNS. The CDR3 contains 14 residues. The CDR3 here is CASSHWGGALEQYF. The CDR3 DNA reads as TGTGCCAGCAGTCATTGGGGGGGGGCTCTCGAGCAGTACTTC.

This clone was recorded a few times. This rearrangement joins TRBV28 to TRBJ1-1; D is possibly TRBD1 (5 bases). Germline assignment: CDR1 MDHEN and CDR2 SYDVKM. The germline V and J ends were trimmed by 7 bases and 11 bases, with 20 bases remaining between them. The CDR3 is 13 amino acids. For the CDR3, the DNA is TGTGCCAGCATGAGGCCGGACATACCCTCCGCTTTCTTT. Encoded protein: CASMRPDIPSAFF.

The rearrangement links TRBV10-3 to TRBJ2-1, with 14 bases lining up with TRBD2. Germline CDR1 and CDR2: ENHRY and SYGVKD. The J segment lost 0 bases and the V segment lost 8 bases, leaving 3 bases of the junction unmatched. This CDR3 is 16 amino acids long. Written as DNA, the CDR3 is TGTGCCATCCTTGGGACTAGCGGGAGCTCCTACAATGAGCAGTTCTTC. It specifies CAILGTSGSSYNEQFF.

Only one count was recorded for this clone. The chain recombines TRBV15 with TRBJ1-1, with D hard to call. Trimming left V 11 bases short and J 2 bases short, with 15 bases between. The CDR3 consists of 13 residues. The germline gives CDR1 LNHNV, CDR2 YYDKDF (reference sequence). In nucleotides, the CDR3 is TGTGCCTCCGGCCTCGACTTAAACACTGAAGCTTTCTTT. It encodes CASGLDLNTEAFF.

The rearrangement joins TRBV7-2 to TRBJ1-6, with D unclear. With 2 bases removed from V and 9 bases from J, the gap between germline ends came to 14 bases. The CDR3 is 15 amino acids. The germline V gene encodes CDR1 SGHTA and CDR2 FQGNSA. The CDR3 sequence is CASSLSPGRGSPLHF. In nucleotides, the CDR3 is TGTGCCAGCAGCTTAAGTCCCGGGCGGGGTTCACCCCTCCACTTT.

This chain connects TRBV2 to TRBJ1-1; D is uncertain. V lost 6 bases and J 2 bases, leaving 7 bases between the germline ends. The CDR3 is made up of 12 amino acids. CDR1 is SNHLY, CDR2 FYNNEI, per germline. CDR3 in DNA: TGTGCCAGCAGACTGGTAAACACTGAAGCTTTCTTT. It codes for CASRLVNTEAFF.

V and J are TRBV2 and TRBJ1-1; D call uncertain. The CDR3 is 12 amino acids. Trimming removed 6 bases from V and 0 bases from J, with 5 bases in between. Germline V gene data show CDR1 as SNHLY and CDR2 as FYNNEI. This CDR3 reads CASSRLNTEAFF. In DNA form, the CDR3 reads TGTGCCAGCAGCAGATTGAACACTGAAGCTTTCTTT.

V gene TRBV5-1 combines with J gene TRBJ2-7; 14 bases match TRBD2. This CDR3 contains 15 residues. Germline V CDR1 and CDR2: SGHRS, YFSETQ. The trim removed 3 bases at V and 2 bases at J, leaving 1 base unmatched. In nucleotides, the CDR3 is TGCGCCAGCAGCTCGGGACTAGCGGGAGCCTACGAGCAGTACTTC. It translates to CASSSGLAGAYEQYF.

This chain links TRBV29-1 with TRBJ2-2; 10 bases align to TRBD2. J lost 7 bases, V lost 7 bases, and 12 bases had no gene match. The germline gives CDR1 SQVTM, CDR2 ANQGSEA. This CDR3 spans 15 amino acids. CDR3 in DNA: TGCAGCGCTCGGTGGAGCGGGAGGGCCGACGGGGAGCTGTTTTTT. Translating it yields CSARWSGRADGELFF.

The CDR3 region has the DNA TGTGCCAGCAGCTTAACCCCCTCGGCAGGGGTCTATGGCTACACCTTC. Protein sequence: CASSLTPSAGVYGYTF. The chain combines TRBV7-3 with TRBJ1-2; maybe TRBD1 (6 bases). The CDR3 loop spans 16 amino acids. Trimming cost V 0 bases and J 4 bases, with 15 bases left between them. CDR1 SGHTA and CDR2 FQGTGA come from the germline V gene.

The chain couples TRBV28 to TRBJ1-2; D unresolved. The CDR3 runs 13 residues. Germline assignment: CDR1 MDHEN and CDR2 SYDVKM. V was shortened by 5 bases and J by 6 bases, with 13 bases between the two germline ends. The CDR3 reads CASSINYSNGYTF. The CDR3 DNA follows: TGTGCCAGCAGTATTAATTACTCGAATGGCTACACCTTC.

This clone was detected only once. This sequence joins TRBV2 and TRBJ2-5; TRBD1 matches at 7 bases. This CDR3 region has 14 residues. Looked up from germline, CDR1 is SNHLY and CDR2 is FYNNEI. The trim removed 5 bases at V and 1 base at J, leaving 4 bases unmatched. CDR3 nucleotide sequence: TGTGCCAGCAGTTTACAGGGGCGCCAAGAGACCCAGTACTTC. Amino acids: CASSLQGRQETQYF.

This chain links TRBV9 with TRBJ2-5, with TRBD2 identical over 8 bases. The CDR3 covers 14 residues. The germline V gene has CDR1 SGDLS and CDR2 YYNGEE. The junction had 8 bases not matched to a gene; V was cut back by 6 bases and J by 4 bases. The CDR3 reads CASNKRGFGETQYF. The DNA of the CDR3 is TGTGCCAGCAACAAGCGGGGGTTTGGAGAGACCCAGTACTTC.

CDR3: CASTTRDNSYEQYF. CDR3 nucleotides: TGTGCCAGCACCACCCGGGACAACTCCTACGAGCAGTACTTC. This chain links TRBV28 with TRBJ2-7; perhaps TRBD1 as D (6 bases). Per the germline V gene, CDR1 is MDHEN and CDR2 is SYDVKM. V was trimmed by 7 bases and J by 0 bases, leaving 13 bases between them. This CDR3 comprises 14 residues.

This chain links TRBV27 with TRBJ2-3, with D maybe TRBD1 (5 bases). With 2 bases removed from V and 0 bases from J, the gap between germline ends came to 12 bases. CDR1 is MNHEY, CDR2 SMNVEV, per germline (reference sequence). The CDR3 consists of 16 residues. In DNA, the CDR3 is TGTGCCAGCAGTTTAATAGGGGTTACTAGCACAGATACGCAGTATTTT. Its translation is CASSLIGVTSTDTQYF.

The chain's CDR3 is CASSPGAFGELFF. DNA of the CDR3: TGTGCCAGCAGCCCCGGAGCGTTCGGGGAGCTGTTTTTT. This chain uses TRBV27 with TRBJ2-2; D gene unclear. Trimming removed 6 bases from V and 7 bases from J, with 12 bases in between. The germline V gene has CDR1 MNHEY and CDR2 SMNVEV (reference sequence). CDR3 length equals 13 residues.

The rearrangement joins TRBV19 to TRBJ2-7, with a weak D call TRBD2 (6 bases). CDR1 and CDR2 from the germline V gene are LNHDA and SQIVND (reference sequence). Trimming shortened V by 6 bases and J by 7 bases, and 19 bases separated the two germline ends. The CDR3 is 14 amino acids. The CDR3 DNA is TGTGCCAGTAGCAACGGGACTCCTCTACGGGAGCAGTACTTC. This encodes CASSNGTPLREQYF.

The rearrangement uses TRBV3-1 (or the pseudogene TRBV3-2) and TRBJ2-4; 8 bases align to TRBD1. Trimming removed 1 base from V and 2 bases from J; junction bases left unmatched: 4. This CDR3 has 16 residues. Germline lookup yields CDR1 LGHDT and CDR2 YNNKEL (reference sequence). For the CDR3, the DNA is TGTGCCAGCAGCCAAGCCGGACAGGGTCCCAAAAACATTCAGTACTTC. Protein sequence: CASSQAGQGPKNIQYF.